The clone carrying this T cell receptor (beta chain) was counted once. The antigen remains undetermined. The sample is drawn from a study of cytomegalovirus exposure and HLA in healthy donors. Broader study findings: Most subjects had HLA-A and HLA-B alleles reportedly predicted accurately by TCR beta sequences. Analysis was carried out at a later point, and it linked a missense DCLRE1C variant to TCR beta V- and J-gene trimming.

The primer mix had 60 Vbeta and 13 Jbeta primers. This table comes from immunoSEQ multiplex PCR, and its TCRdb copy is limited to in-frame clones, with some not included. Of 150,000 to 200,000 clones in the sample, about 74% were seen once. CDR3 length equals 14 residues. V lost 5 bases to trimming and J lost 4 bases; unmatched junction nucleotides: 7. Germline-derived CDR1 and CDR2 are MDHEN and SYDVKM. The sample taken for sequencing was PBMCs. The chain is built from TRBV28 and TRBJ2-5, with 7 bases identical to TRBD2. The receptor comes from a male donor in good health and CMV-seronegative. CDR3 in amino acids: CASSPQGGGETQYF. In DNA, the CDR3 is TGTGCCAGCAGTCCTCAGGGCGGGGGAGAGACCCAGTACTTC.